These 2 T cell receptor beta chains share one sample of origin, sequenced in a study of Ad26.COV2.S vaccination and SARS-CoV-2 variants. The repertoire was sequenced with immunoSEQ multiplex PCR; TCRdb's copy has only in-frame clones and lacks some. The sample yields some 460,000 clones, nearly 90% seen once. Treatment given: around 19 received Ad26.COV2.S at low or high dose, single or two shots; 5 received placebo; per-sample allocation not given. At day 63 after the first vaccine or placebo injection, samples were drawn. The specimen comprised peripheral blood, sampled in a trial of Ad26.COV2.S vaccine versus placebo. The receptor source for this set is a person between 18 and 65 years old who received the Ad26.COV2.S COVID-19 vaccine or a placebo.

V is TRBV3-1 (or the pseudogene TRBV3-2) and J is TRBJ2-5; 7 bases agree with TRBD1. Germline-derived CDR1 and CDR2 are LGHDT and YNNKEL (reference sequence). The V segment lost 2 bases and the J segment 5 bases; nucleotides outside the gene matches: 8. This CDR3 is built from 15 residues. The CDR3 DNA sequence: TGTGCCAGCAGCCAACCACAGGGGCAAATGGAGACCCAGTACTTC. Amino acid sequence: CASSQPQGQMETQYF.

The chain employs TRBV5-6 and TRBJ2-7; D remains unclear. Trimming removed 2 bases from V and 5 bases from J, with 8 bases in between. CDR1 SGHDT and CDR2 YYEEEE come from the germline V gene. The CDR3 is 12 residues long. CDR3: CASSFNQNEQYF. The CDR3 bases are TGTGCCAGCAGCTTTAACCAGAACGAGCAGTACTTC.